These 14 T cell receptor beta chains were sequenced from one sample in a study of blood T cell repertoires in COVID-19. Libraries were prepared by immunoSEQ multiplex PCR; TCRdb keeps only in-frame clonotypes and omits some of them. The table has approximately 200,000 clones, 80% to 90% seen once; the top ten hold under 13%. The specimen sequenced was PBMCs or T cells enriched from blood (not recorded which). These receptors all come from a man aged 18 to 35 with acute COVID-19.

Only one count was recorded for this clone. The chain carries TRBV7-9 and TRBJ1-1, with TRBD1 as a possible D gene (6 bases). V gave up 3 bases and J gave up 6 bases, with 17 bases separating them. This CDR3 contains 15 residues. Looked up from germline, CDR1 is SEHNR and CDR2 is FQNEAQ (reference sequence). CDR3 in amino acids: CASSFDLNRDAEAFF. The DNA of the CDR3 is TGTGCCAGCAGCTTCGACCTTAACAGGGACGCTGAAGCTTTCTTT.

The rearrangement uses TRBV2 and TRBJ1-1; D is perhaps TRBD1 (5 bases). V lost 2 bases to trimming and J lost 0 bases, with 10 bases between them. This CDR3 contains 15 residues. Germline values: CDR1 SNHLY, CDR2 FYNNEI. The CDR3 DNA reads TGTGCCAGCAGTGAATCATGGGGGGTGAACACTGAAGCTTTCTTT. It specifies CASSESWGVNTEAFF. Looking up the rest from reference TRBV2 and TRBJ1-1 gives the full variable domain: EPEVTQTPSHQVTQMGQEVILRCVPISNHLYFYWYRQILGQKVEFLVSFYNNEISEKSEIFDDQFSVERPDGSNFTLKIRSTKLEDSAMYFCASSESWGVNTEAFFGQGTRLTVV.

The CDR3 sequence is CASSFRSEQYF. Here the CDR3 DNA reads TGTGCCAGCAGTTTTCGGTCCGAGCAGTACTTC. The chain recombines TRBV28 with TRBJ2-7; D not resolved. The CDR3 spans 11 residues. V dropped 3 bases and J dropped 6 bases, with 6 bases sitting between them. CDR1 and CDR2 (germline): MDHEN, SYDVKM.

The genes are TRBV28 and TRBJ1-4, with 7 positions matching TRBD1. The V gene end was trimmed by 4 bases and the J gene end by 4 bases; junction bases not matched to a gene: 9. This CDR3 is 16 amino acids long. Germline loops: CDR1 MDHEN, CDR2 SYDVKM. This chain's CDR3 is CASSSPGTAFNEKLFF. CDR3 in DNA: TGTGCCAGCAGTTCCCCTGGGACAGCCTTTAATGAAAAACTGTTTTTT.

The chain uses TRBV2 and TRBJ2-7, with TRBD2 matching 13 bases. The length of the CDR3 is 16 residues. Germline V gives CDR1 SNHLY, CDR2 FYNNEI. The V gene end was trimmed by 4 bases and the J gene end by 3 bases; junction bases not matched to a gene: 6. CDR3 in amino acids: CASSGPGLAGHYEQYF. CDR3 sequence (DNA): TGTGCCAGCAGTGGTCCGGGACTAGCGGGACACTACGAGCAGTACTTC.

This clone was seen a single time. The chain recombines TRBV5-1 with TRBJ1-5; 10 bases are a match to TRBD1. CDR1 is SGHRS, CDR2 YFSETQ, per germline. Trimming took 10 bases from V and 2 from J; bases not matched to a gene: 12. The CDR3 sequence is 16 residues long. The CDR3 reads CAFNPGQGSRNQPQHF. The DNA of the CDR3 is TGCGCCTTCAACCCGGGACAGGGGAGTCGCAATCAGCCCCAGCATTTT.

In this sample, this clone turned up a few times. CDR3 sequence (DNA): TGTGCCACCAGTGATTTTTGGGGAGCTGGCTACACCTTC. Its protein product is CATSDFWGAGYTF. The rearrangement uses TRBV24-1 and TRBJ1-2; D uncertain. The germline gives CDR1 KGHDR, CDR2 SFDVKD. Deletions cut 1 base from V and 7 bases from J, with 9 bases between. The CDR3 is 13 amino acids.

The V and J genes are TRBV27 and TRBJ2-7, with TRBD1 matching over 8 bases. V lost 5 bases to trimming and J lost 6 bases; unmatched junction nucleotides: 9. Germline assignment: CDR1 MNHEY and CDR2 SMNVEV (reference sequence). This CDR3 spans 14 amino acids. CDR3 bases: TGTGCCAGCAGTCTGACAGGGGTGGGGTCCGAGCAGTACTTC. Translation: CASSLTGVGSEQYF.

The chain couples TRBV13 to TRBJ2-1, with 10 bases lining up with TRBD2. The J segment lost 5 bases and the V segment lost 9 bases, leaving 16 bases of the junction unmatched. CDR3 length: 17 residues. Per germline, CDR1 PRHDT and CDR2 FYEKMQ (reference sequence). The CDR3 reads CASRPPPGTSDHNEQFF. The CDR3 DNA reads TGTGCCAGTCGTCCGCCCCCGGGGACTAGCGATCACAATGAGCAGTTCTTC. The full variable domain, rest sourced from reference TRBV13 and TRBJ2-1, is AAGVIQSPRHLIKEKRETATLKCYPIPRHDTVYWYQQGPGQDPQFLISFYEKMQSDKGSIPDRFSAQQFSDYHSELNMSSLELGDSALYFCASRPPPGTSDHNEQFFGPGTRLTVL.

J is TRBJ1-1 and V is TRBV19; TRBD1 matches at 9 bases. The CDR3 has 17 residues. Germline V lookup: CDR1 LNHDA, CDR2 SQIVND (reference sequence). Trimming at V came to 5 bases and at J to 11 bases, leaving 21 bases not matched to a gene. The CDR3 DNA follows: TGTGCCAGTAGTCTACCGGGACAGGGTTCCTGGGGTCAAAAGGCTTTCTTT. This encodes CASSLPGQGSWGQKAFF.

The chain uses TRBV19 and TRBJ2-7; 12 bases line up with TRBD2. The V and J ends lost 4 bases and 2 bases, in that order; junction bases with no gene match: 9. CDR1 LNHDA and CDR2 SQIVND come from the germline V gene (reference sequence). The length of the CDR3 is 17 residues. CDR3 amino acids: CASSTIQRLAGAYEQYF. CDR3 DNA sequence: TGTGCCAGTAGTACCATTCAGAGACTAGCGGGAGCCTACGAGCAGTACTTC.

The chain is built from TRBV5-1 and TRBJ2-2; 9 nucleotides align to TRBD1. This CDR3 is built from 16 residues. V dropped 0 bases and J dropped 3; count of bases not matched to a gene: 3. Germline CDR1 SGHRS, CDR2 YFSETQ. The DNA for the CDR3 is TGCGCCAGCAGCTTGGACGGACAGGGGTACACCGGGGAGCTGTTTTTT. Translation: CASSLDGQGYTGELFF. The entire variable domain, with the rest obtained from reference TRBV5-1 and TRBJ2-2, is as follows: KAGVTQTPRYLIKTRGQQVTLSCSPISGHRSVSWYQQTPGQGLQFLFEYFSETQRNKGNFPGRFSGRQFSNSRSEMNVSTLELGDSALYLCASSLDGQGYTGELFFGEGSRLTVL.

The chain employs TRBV14 and TRBJ2-7, with 13 bases fitting TRBD2. The CDR3 is made up of 16 amino acids. Per the germline V gene, CDR1 is SGHDN and CDR2 is FVKESK. Trimming cost V 3 bases and J 3 bases; bases outside gene matches: 5. CDR3 nucleotide sequence: TGTGCCAGCAGCCACGCGGGACTAGCGGGGCACTACGAGCAGTACTTC. Residues: CASSHAGLAGHYEQYF.

The chain uses TRBV28 and TRBJ2-1; D perhaps matches TRBD2 (5 bases). Germline V lookup: CDR1 MDHEN, CDR2 SYDVKM. Trimming pared 4 bases from V and 3 bases from J, leaving 7 bases between. The CDR3 has 13 amino acids. Here the CDR3 reads CASSSGFYNEQFF. CDR3 coding DNA: TGTGCCAGCAGTTCGGGGTTCTACAATGAGCAGTTCTTC.